This TCR beta chain was profiled in a study of spatial heterogeneity in lung cancer. About the research overall: Sequencing was performed on follow-up PBMC samples when available, collected at a median of roughly two years after resection. Notes on the study in general: Detection of ubiquitous tumor TCRs in blood was higher at resection than follow-up.

Unique molecular identifiers, one per molecule, were present on every TCR cDNA molecule. One entry per CDR3 protein results from TCRdb running MiXCR on the 5' RACE reads. The table includes 17,000 or so distinct CDR3 sequences, 9% to 10% detected once. The CDR3 totals 13 residues. The germline gives CDR1 SGHRS, CDR2 YFSETQ. V lost 4 bases and J 4 bases, leaving 11 bases between the germline ends. This clonotype was seen many times. The target antigen is unknown. Specified time point: blood at routine non-recurrence follow-up after resection. No cells were sorted before sequencing. The whole RNA sequenced was extracted from tumor, nontumor lung or frozen PBMC.

The receptor comes from a female donor with early-stage non-small cell lung cancer. The chain combines TRBV5-1 with TRBJ1-1; D possibly corresponds to TRBD1 (6 bases). This material consisted of PBMCs, taken at follow-up. The chain's CDR3 is CASSHGQFTEAFF. The CDR3 DNA sequence: TGCGCCAGCAGCCACGGACAGTTCACTGAAGCTTTCTTT.